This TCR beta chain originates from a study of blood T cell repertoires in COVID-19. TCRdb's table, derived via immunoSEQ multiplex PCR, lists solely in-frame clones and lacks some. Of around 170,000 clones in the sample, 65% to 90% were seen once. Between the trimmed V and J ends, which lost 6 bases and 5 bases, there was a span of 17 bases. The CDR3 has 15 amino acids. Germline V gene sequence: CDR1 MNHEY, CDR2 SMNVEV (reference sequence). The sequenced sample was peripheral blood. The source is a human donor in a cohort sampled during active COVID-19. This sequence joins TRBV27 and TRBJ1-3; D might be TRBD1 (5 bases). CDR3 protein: CASSLRDGIRNTIYF. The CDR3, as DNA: TGTGCCAGCAGCCTCAGGGATGGTATTAGAAACACCATATATTTT.